This T cell receptor (beta chain) was identified during a study of spatial heterogeneity in lung cancer. TCRdb ran MiXCR on the 5' RACE reads and lists one entry per CDR3 protein. The sample lists about 47,000 distinct CDR3 sequences, roughly 12% occurring once. This clonotype was seen a few times. The CDR3 has 16 amino acids. Germline assignment: CDR1 SGHTA and CDR2 FQGNSA. Trimming cost V 2 bases and J 6 bases, with 17 bases left between them. Indicated time point: blood at routine non-recurrence follow-up after resection. This chain joins TRBV7-2 and TRBJ2-1, with TRBD2 as a possible D gene (6 bases). This clonotype originated in a male donor with early-stage non-small cell lung cancer. The sequencing used PBMCs, collected at follow-up. Here the CDR3 DNA reads TGTGCCAGCAGCTTACTTGGAGGGGCGGCGGTCAATGAGCAGTTCTTC. It translates to CASSLLGGAAVNEQFF.